The 19 T cell receptor beta chains listed next were all sequenced from one sample in a study of T cell changes during pregnancy in multiple sclerosis. The protocol was immunoSEQ multiplex PCR, while the TCRdb copy is restricted to in-frame clones and leaves out a portion. The sample yields about 44,000 clones, roughly 87% seen once. The source material was CD4+ T cells from peripheral blood mononuclear cells, sampled after pregnancy. All receptors derive from a female donor with multiple sclerosis, enrolled in a pregnancy study.

The V gene is TRBV4-1, the J gene TRBJ2-7; possibly TRBD2 for D (5 bases). Germline V gene lookup returns CDR1 MGHRA and CDR2 YSYEKL. The ends were cut back, 4 bases at V and 0 bases at J, with 16 bases in the middle. The CDR3 sequence is 16 residues long. The CDR3 DNA follows: TGCGCCAGCAGCCCTAATGACTACCTCAGCTCCTACGAGCAGTACTTC. This translates into CASSPNDYLSSYEQYF.

The rearrangement joins TRBV6-5 to TRBJ1-2; D not certain. The CDR3 extends over 13 amino acids. Per the germline V gene, CDR1 is MNHEY and CDR2 is SVGAGI. Trimming stripped 6 bases from V and 0 bases from J, with 8 bases between. The CDR3 region is CASRTLANYGYTF. The CDR3 bases are TGTGCCAGCAGAACACTAGCTAACTATGGCTACACCTTC.

The chain combines TRBV28 with TRBJ2-7, with 9 bases lining up with TRBD1. The CDR3 spans 15 residues. V shed 7 bases and J 7 bases; nucleotides not matched to a gene: 14. The germline V gene encodes CDR1 MDHEN and CDR2 SYDVKM. The CDR3 bases are TGTGCCAGCATCCCGGAGGGACAGGGATTTCGGGAGCAGTACTTC. Translation: CASIPEGQGFREQYF.

V is TRBV18 and J is TRBJ2-1, with 11 nucleotides matching TRBD2. Germline V CDR1 and CDR2: KGHSH, LQKENI. The CDR3 length is 18 residues. After removal of 3 bases from V and 8 bases from J, the junction contained 15 bases not matched to a gene. This chain's CDR3 is CASSPLSGRADLGHEQFF. In nucleotides, the CDR3 is TGTGCCAGCTCACCCCTTAGCGGGAGGGCCGATCTGGGCCATGAGCAGTTCTTC.

This rearrangement joins TRBV5-1 to TRBJ2-3; the D gene is possibly TRBD2 (6 bases). The germline V gene encodes CDR1 SGHRS and CDR2 YFSETQ. This CDR3 contains 16 residues. V was cut by 0 bases and J by 2 bases, with 13 bases left in between. The CDR3 sequence is CASSLVGGGNTDTQYF. The CDR3 nucleotides read TGCGCCAGCAGCTTGGTTGGGGGAGGAAACACAGATACGCAGTATTTT.

This chain connects TRBV25-1 to TRBJ2-1; the match to TRBD2 covers 9 bases. The CDR3 is made up of 13 amino acids. Per the germline V gene, CDR1 is MGHDK and CDR2 is SYGVNS. V gave up 5 bases and J gave up 10 bases; unmatched junction bases: 6. The DNA of the CDR3 is TGTGCCAGCAGTCTGCCGGGACTAGCCGAGCAGTTCTTC. It is translated as CASSLPGLAEQFF.

This clone was observed a few times. The chain joins TRBV11-2 to TRBJ1-2; D perhaps matches TRBD1 (6 bases). This CDR3 is built from 12 residues. The ends were cut back, 4 bases at V and 12 bases at J, with 15 bases in the middle. Looked up from germline, CDR1 is SGHAT and CDR2 is FQNNGV. This CDR3 is CASSSDRYLHTF. CDR3 sequence (DNA): TGTGCCAGCAGCTCCGACAGGTACCTTCACACCTTC.

The rearrangement links TRBV7-2 to TRBJ2-1; possibly TRBD1 for D (6 bases). Trimming took off 5 bases at V and 4 bases at J, with 15 bases between the two ends. This CDR3 region has 15 residues. Germline CDR1 reads SGHTA; CDR2 reads FQGNSA. The CDR3 DNA is TGTGCCAGCAGCCCTTACGCGACAGGATACAATGAGCAGTTCTTC. Amino acid sequence: CASSPYATGYNEQFF.

This clone was seen a handful of times. V and J are TRBV14 and TRBJ2-2; no clear D. CDR1 and CDR2 from the germline V gene are SGHDN and FVKESK. Deletions cut 4 bases from V and 7 bases from J, with 13 bases between. CDR3 length: 14 residues. The CDR3 bases are TGTGCCAGCAGCCCCAGACACGACGGCGGGGAGCTGTTTTTT. This codes for CASSPRHDGGELFF.

This sequence joins TRBV5-1 and TRBJ2-5, with D perhaps matching TRBD1 (6 bases). The ends were cut back, 5 bases at V and 0 bases at J, with 14 bases in the middle. This CDR3 contains 15 residues. CDR1 and CDR2 from the germline V gene are SGHRS and YFSETQ. CDR3 loop: CASRSDRLYQETQYF. CDR3 coding DNA: TGCGCCAGCAGAAGTGACAGGTTGTACCAAGAGACCCAGTACTTC.

The chain combines TRBV9 with TRBJ2-7, with a tentative D call TRBD1 (6 bases). The CDR3 length is 15 residues. With 4 bases removed from V and 0 bases from J, the gap between germline ends came to 14 bases. The V gene's germline CDR1 is SGDLS and CDR2 YYNGEE. The CDR3 is CASSPRDTSSYEQYF. CDR3 DNA: TGTGCCAGCAGCCCCCGGGACACAAGCTCCTACGAGCAGTACTTC.

The genes are TRBV10-3 and TRBJ2-1; 9 nucleotides match TRBD1. CDR3 length equals 13 residues. Germline loops: CDR1 ENHRY, CDR2 SYGVKD. V shed 9 bases and J 8 bases; nucleotides not matched to a gene: 8. DNA for the CDR3: TGTGCCATGGGGACAGGGAGGTCGTATGAGCAGTTCTTC. Protein product: CAMGTGRSYEQFF.

J is TRBJ1-4 and V is TRBV5-1, with unresolved D. Germline CDR1 is SGHRS and CDR2 is YFSETQ. The V and J ends lost 3 bases and 2 bases respectively, with 14 bases between them. This CDR3 has 16 residues. The CDR3 reads CASSSGGGWTNEKLFF. CDR3 bases: TGCGCCAGCAGCTCTGGTGGAGGGTGGACTAATGAAAAACTGTTTTTT.

This sequence joins TRBV14 and TRBJ1-2; TRBD1 aligns across 7 bases. CDR1 and CDR2 from the germline V gene are SGHDN and FVKESK. J was trimmed by 4 bases and V by 4 bases; bases with no gene match: 9. This CDR3 has 15 amino acids. CDR3 nucleotides: TGTGCCAGCAGCCCGCCCGGACAGGCGGGCTATGGCTACACCTTC. Its protein is CASSPPGQAGYGYTF.

The V gene is TRBV28, the J gene TRBJ1-3, with D perhaps TRBD1 (6 bases). With 5 bases removed from V and 8 bases from J, the gap between germline ends came to 16 bases. The CDR3 runs to 14 residues. In germline, CDR1 is MDHEN, CDR2 SYDVKM. CDR3 in DNA: TGTGCCAGCAGTCCCGGGACACCCGGGGACACCATATATTTT. It yields the protein CASSPGTPGDTIYF.

J is TRBJ2-7 and V is TRBV18; 8 bases are shared with TRBD1. Germline CDR1 and CDR2: KGHSH and LQKENI. Germline trimming cut 6 bases from V and 4 bases from J; bases unmatched to any gene: 14. The CDR3 has 16 residues. The CDR3 DNA is TGTGCCAGCTCCCAACTCGGACAGGGATCGTTATACGAGCAGTACTTC. Translating it yields CASSQLGQGSLYEQYF.

J is TRBJ2-5 and V is TRBV6-5; the D is unclear. Deletions cut 0 bases from V and 0 bases from J, with 8 bases between. The CDR3 has 15 residues. Germline CDR1 and CDR2: MNHEY and SVGAGI. CDR3 sequence reads: CASSYSERYQETQYF. The CDR3 region has the DNA TGTGCCAGCAGTTACTCGGAGAGGTACCAAGAGACCCAGTACTTC.

This chain uses TRBV12-5 with TRBJ2-3; the match to TRBD2 covers 10 bases. J was trimmed by 2 bases and V by 3 bases; bases with no gene match: 8. Germline V gene lookup returns CDR1 LGHNT and CDR2 FRNRAP. The CDR3 consists of 17 residues. This CDR3 is CASGFGITSGNTDTQYF. Here the CDR3 DNA reads TGTGCTAGTGGTTTTGGTATAACTAGCGGGAACACAGATACGCAGTATTTT.

This chain joins TRBV13 and TRBJ1-1, with unresolved D. The CDR3 covers 14 residues. Trimming left V 3 bases short and J 1 base short, with 9 bases between. CDR1 is PRHDT, CDR2 FYEKMQ, per germline (reference sequence). CDR3 bases: TGTGCCAGCAGCTTTCAGGAAAGGAACACTGAAGCTTTCTTT. It translates to CASSFQERNTEAFF.